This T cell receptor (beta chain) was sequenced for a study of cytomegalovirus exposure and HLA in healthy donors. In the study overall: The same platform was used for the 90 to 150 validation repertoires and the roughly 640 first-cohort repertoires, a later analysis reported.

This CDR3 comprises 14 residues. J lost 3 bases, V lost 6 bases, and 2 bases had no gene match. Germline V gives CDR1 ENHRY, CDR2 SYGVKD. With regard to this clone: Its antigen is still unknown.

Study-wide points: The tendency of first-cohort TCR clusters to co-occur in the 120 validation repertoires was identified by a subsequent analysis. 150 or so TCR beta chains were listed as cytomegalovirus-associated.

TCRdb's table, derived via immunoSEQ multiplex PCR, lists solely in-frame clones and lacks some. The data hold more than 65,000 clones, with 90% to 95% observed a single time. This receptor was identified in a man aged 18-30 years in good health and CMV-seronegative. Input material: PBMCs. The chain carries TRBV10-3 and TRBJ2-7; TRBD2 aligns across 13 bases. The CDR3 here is CAISGLAGVYEQYF. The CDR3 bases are TGTGCCATCAGCGGACTAGCGGGAGTCTACGAGCAGTACTTC.